This T cell receptor beta chain comes out of a study of blood T cell repertoires in COVID-19. TCRdb's table, derived via immunoSEQ multiplex PCR, lists solely in-frame clones and lacks some. The sample holds about 120,000 clones; less than 90% are singletons and the top ten take approximately 2.5%. There are 14 residues in the CDR3. Germline CDR1 reads SGHVS; CDR2 reads FQNEAQ. V gave up 6 bases and J gave up 4 bases, with 12 bases separating them. This chain connects TRBV7-8 to TRBJ2-2; D unresolved. The sequenced material came from peripheral blood. The origin of this receptor is a young man with acute or convalescent COVID-19. This CDR3 reads CASRIAEITGELFF. In nucleotides, the CDR3 is TGTGCCAGCAGAATAGCTGAGATCACCGGGGAGCTGTTTTTT.